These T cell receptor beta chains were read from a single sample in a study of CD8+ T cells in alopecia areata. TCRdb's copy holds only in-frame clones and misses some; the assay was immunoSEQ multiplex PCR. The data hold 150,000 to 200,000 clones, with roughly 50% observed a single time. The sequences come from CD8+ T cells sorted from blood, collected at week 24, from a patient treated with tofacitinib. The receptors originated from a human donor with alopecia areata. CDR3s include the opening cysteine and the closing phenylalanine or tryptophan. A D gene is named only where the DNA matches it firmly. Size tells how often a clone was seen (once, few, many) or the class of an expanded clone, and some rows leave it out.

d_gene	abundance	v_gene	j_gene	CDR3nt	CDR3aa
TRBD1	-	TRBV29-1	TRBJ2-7	TGCAGCGTTGCAGGGGACAGTTCCTACGAGCAGTACTTC	CSVAGDSSYEQYF
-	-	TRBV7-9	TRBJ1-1	TGTGCCAGCAGCCCGCCGGAGGCTAGGAACACTGAAGCTTTCTTT	CASSPPEARNTEAFF
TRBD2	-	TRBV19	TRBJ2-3	TGTGCCAGTAGTATGGGACTAGCGGGGGGCATGAGCACAGATACGCAGTATTTT	CASSMGLAGGMSTDTQYF
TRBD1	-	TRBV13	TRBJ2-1	TGTGCCGCATCGTCGGGACAGGTTTACAATGAGCAGTTCTTC	CAASSGQVYNEQFF
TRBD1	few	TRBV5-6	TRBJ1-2	TGTGCCAGCAGCTTGCCCGGGACAGGGTGGGGCTACACCTTC	CASSLPGTGWGYTF
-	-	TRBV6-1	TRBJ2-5	TGTGCCAGCAGTGGAGAGCAAGAGACCCAGTACTTC	CASSGEQETQYF
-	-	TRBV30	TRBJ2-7	TGTGCCTGGGAAACAGGCTACGAGCAGTACTTC	CAWETGYEQYF
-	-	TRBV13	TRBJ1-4	TGTGCCAGCAGCTTGGGCAGGGTCGAAAAACTGTTTTTT	CASSLGRVEKLFF
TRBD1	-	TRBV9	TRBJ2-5	TGTGCCAGCAGCGCCGACGGGACAGGGAACCAAGAGACCCAGTACTTC	CASSADGTGNQETQYF
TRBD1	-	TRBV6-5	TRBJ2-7	TGTGCCAGCAGGACGACAGGGGCCGAGCAGTACTTC	CASRTTGAEQYF
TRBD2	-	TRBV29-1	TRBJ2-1	TGCAGCGCTCCCCAGACGATGCGGGGGGGATATGAGCAGTTCTTC	CSAPQTMRGGYEQFF
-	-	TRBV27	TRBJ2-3	TGTGCCAGCAGAGGAGGGCGGGATACGCAGTATTTT	CASRGGRDTQYF
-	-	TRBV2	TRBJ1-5	TGTGCCAGAGACACTCGCAATCAGCCCCAGCATTTT	CARDTRNQPQHF
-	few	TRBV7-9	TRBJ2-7	TGTGCCAGCAGCTCAACCTACGAGCAGTACTTC	CASSSTYEQYF
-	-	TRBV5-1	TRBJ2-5	TGCGCCAGCAACTCTCGGAGGGGGGAAGAGACCCAGTACTTC	CASNSRRGEETQYF
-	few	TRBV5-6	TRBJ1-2	TGTGCCAGCAGCTTGGGGGACATCGCCTATGGCTACACCTTC	CASSLGDIAYGYTF
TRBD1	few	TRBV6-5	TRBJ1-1	TGTGCCAGCAGTTACTCGGGACAGGGAGGTGAAGCTTTCTTT	CASSYSGQGGEAFF
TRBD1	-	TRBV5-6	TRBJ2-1	TGTGCCAGCAGCTTTAGTCAACTACAGGGGTATGAGCAGTTCTTC	CASSFSQLQGYEQFF
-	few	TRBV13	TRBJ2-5	TGTGCCAGCAGCTTAGTCTCCGAGCGCCCGGGCCGGGAGACCCAGTACTTC	CASSLVSERPGRETQYF
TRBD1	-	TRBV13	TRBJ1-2	TGTGCCAGCAGCCAAACAGGGGGGAACTATGGCTACACCTTC	CASSQTGGNYGYTF
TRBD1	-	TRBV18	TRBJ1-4	TGTGCCAGCTCACTCGACAGGGTCGCAACTAATGAAAAACTGTTTTTT	CASSLDRVATNEKLFF
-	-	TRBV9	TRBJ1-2	TGTGCCAGCAGCTCAGGGAGACGAATCTATGGCTACACCTTC	CASSSGRRIYGYTF
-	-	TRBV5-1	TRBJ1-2	TGCGCCAGCAGCTTCTATGGCTCGTTTCGGACAGATTATGGCTACACCTTC	CASSFYGSFRTDYGYTF
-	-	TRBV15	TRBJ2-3	TGTGCCACCAGCAGAGATCTGGACCGAGGGGCGGATACGCAGTATTTT	CATSRDLDRGADTQYF
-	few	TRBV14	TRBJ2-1	TGTGCCAGCACCCCGTTCGGAGGACAACACAATGAGCAGTTCTTC	CASTPFGGQHNEQFF
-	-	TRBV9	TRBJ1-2	TGTGCCAGCAGCTCCGGCGGGAACTATGGCTACACCTTC	CASSSGGNYGYTF
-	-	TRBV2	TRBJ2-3	TGTGCCAGCAAGAACCGGGTGGCAGATACGCAGTATTTT	CASKNRVADTQYF
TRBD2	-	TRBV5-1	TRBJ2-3	TGCGCCAGCAGCTTGCCGACTAGCGGGCCCCGCACAGATACGCAGTATTTT	CASSLPTSGPRTDTQYF
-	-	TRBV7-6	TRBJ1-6	TGTGCCAGCAGCCCCGACAACGGGGTGAGGAATTCACCCCTCCACTTT	CASSPDNGVRNSPLHF
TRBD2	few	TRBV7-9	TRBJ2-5	TGTGCCAGCAGCACCGGGACTAGCGGGCAAGAGACCCAGTACTTC	CASSTGTSGQETQYF
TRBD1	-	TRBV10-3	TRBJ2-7	TGTGCCATCAGTTACCAGGGACAGGGGGCCTACGAGCAGTACTTC	CAISYQGQGAYEQYF
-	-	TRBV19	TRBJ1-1	TGTGCCAGTAGTCCGCGGGAACGAGGGGCTTTCTTT	CASSPRERGAFF
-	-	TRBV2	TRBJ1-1	TGTGCCAGCAGTGAAGAGAAGGGACCGGGCACTGAAGCTTTCTTT	CASSEEKGPGTEAFF
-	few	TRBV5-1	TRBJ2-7	TGCGCCAGCAGCTTGCATGATTTTAACAGGGTTGGAGCCTACGAGCAGTACTTC	CASSLHDFNRVGAYEQYF
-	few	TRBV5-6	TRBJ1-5	TGTGCCAGCAGCGGGCGACAGAGTAATCAGCCCCAGCATTTT	CASSGRQSNQPQHF
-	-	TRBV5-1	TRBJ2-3	TGCGCCAGCAGCTTGGACAGACCAGATACGCAGTATTTT	CASSLDRPDTQYF
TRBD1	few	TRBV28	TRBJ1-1	TGTGCCAGCAGTCCGACAGGGGCCACTGAAGCTTTCTTT	CASSPTGATEAFF
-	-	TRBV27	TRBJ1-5	TGTGCCAGCGGATCCAGGGGAGATCAGCCCCAGCATTTT	CASGSRGDQPQHF
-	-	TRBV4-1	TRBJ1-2	TGCGCCAGCAGCGCGAGGGTTTTCTATGGCTACACCTTC	CASSARVFYGYTF
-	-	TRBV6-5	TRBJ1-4	TGTGCCAGCAGTTACTCGGGGGGCGATAATGAAAAACTGTTTTTT	CASSYSGGDNEKLFF